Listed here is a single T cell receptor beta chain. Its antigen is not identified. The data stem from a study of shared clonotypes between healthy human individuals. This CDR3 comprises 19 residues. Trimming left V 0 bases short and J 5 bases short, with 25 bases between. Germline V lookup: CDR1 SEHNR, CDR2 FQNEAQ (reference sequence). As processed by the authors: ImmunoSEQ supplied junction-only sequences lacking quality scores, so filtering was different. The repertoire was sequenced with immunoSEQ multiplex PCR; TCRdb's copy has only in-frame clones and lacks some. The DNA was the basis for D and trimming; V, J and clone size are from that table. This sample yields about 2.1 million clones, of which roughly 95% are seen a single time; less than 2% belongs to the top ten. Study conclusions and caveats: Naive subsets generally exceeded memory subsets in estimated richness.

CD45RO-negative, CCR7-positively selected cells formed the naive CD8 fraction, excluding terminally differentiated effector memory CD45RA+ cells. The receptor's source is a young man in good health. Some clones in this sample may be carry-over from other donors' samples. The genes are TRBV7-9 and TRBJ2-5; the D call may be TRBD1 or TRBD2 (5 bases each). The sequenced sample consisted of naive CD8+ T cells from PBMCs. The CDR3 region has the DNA TGTGCCAGCAGCTTAGCGCTCGGTGGTTACGAGGGGCCCTTGGAGACCCAGTACTTC. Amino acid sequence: CASSLALGGYEGPLETQYF.